This passage covers 15 T cell receptor beta chains from one sample sequenced in a study of blood T cell repertoires in COVID-19. Measured with immunoSEQ multiplex PCR; TCRdb has only the in-frame clones, and not every one. Here the sample spans a few hundred thousand clones, 70% to 90% being singletons. Specimen: PBMCs or T cells enriched from blood (not recorded which). Every receptor here comes from a middle-aged woman with acute COVID-19.

The rearrangement uses TRBV4-2 and TRBJ2-7; 8 bases align to TRBD1. The CDR3 has 18 residues. In germline, CDR1 is LGHNA, CDR2 YNFKEQ. J lost 7 bases, V lost 0 bases, and 17 bases had no gene match. Written as DNA, the CDR3 is TGTGCCAGCAGCCAAGATTGGCAGGGGGCAACCGGCCTACGTGAGCAGTACTTC. The encoded protein is CASSQDWQGATGLREQYF.

This rearrangement joins TRBV29-1 to TRBJ2-5, with TRBD1 identical over 7 bases. Germline V gives CDR1 SQVTM, CDR2 ANQGSEA. Germline trimming cut 4 bases from V and 4 bases from J; bases unmatched to any gene: 0. This CDR3 contains 11 residues. CDR3 nucleotide sequence: TGCAGCGTTGGACAGGGAGAGACCCAGTACTTC. Protein sequence: CSVGQGETQYF. Complete variable domain (other parts from reference TRBV29-1 and TRBJ2-5): SAVISQKPSRDICQRGTSLTIQCQVDSQVTMMFWYRQQPGQSLTLIATANQGSEATYESGFVIDKFPISRPNLTFSTLTVSNMSPEDSSIYLCSVGQGETQYFGPGTRLLVL.

This clone was counted once. V gene TRBV19 combines with J gene TRBJ2-7; 9 bases match TRBD2. The germline gives CDR1 LNHDA, CDR2 SQIVND (reference sequence). This CDR3 contains 17 residues. The J segment lost 2 bases and the V segment lost 0 bases, leaving 8 bases of the junction unmatched. The CDR3: CASSIDSISGRPYEQYF. CDR3 coding DNA: TGTGCCAGTAGTATAGATTCAATAAGCGGGAGGCCCTACGAGCAGTACTTC.

This rearrangement joins TRBV28 to TRBJ1-3, with 8 bases identical to TRBD1. CDR1 and CDR2 from the germline V gene are MDHEN and SYDVKM. CDR3 size: 15 residues. Trimming cost V 6 bases and J 3 bases; bases outside gene matches: 7. As DNA, the CDR3 is TGTGCCAGCAGCCCGGACAGGGTGGGTGGAAACACCATATATTTT. This codes for CASSPDRVGGNTIYF.

The chain links TRBV7-2 to TRBJ2-5, with 7 positions matching TRBD1. Trimming at V came to 4 bases and at J to 7 bases, leaving 9 bases not matched to a gene. The germline CDR1 and CDR2 sequences are SGHTA and FQGNSA. This CDR3 comprises 14 residues. CDR3 sequence reads: CASSSGTPGGTQYF. CDR3 nucleotides: TGTGCCAGCAGCTCCGGGACCCCAGGGGGGACCCAGTACTTC.

Written as DNA, the CDR3 is TGTGCCAGCAGTTACTCGAAGGCCGAATCTAGGCAGTACTTC. Translating it yields CASSYSKAESRQYF. The chain is built from TRBV6-5 and TRBJ2-7; D is uncertain. Trimming shortened V by 0 bases and J by 9 bases, and 15 bases separated the two germline ends. Germline assignment: CDR1 MNHEY and CDR2 SVGAGI. This CDR3 is built from 14 residues.

This chain links TRBV9 with TRBJ2-7; a possible D gene is TRBD2 (5 bases). This CDR3 spans 12 amino acids. Germline assignment: CDR1 SGDLS and CDR2 YYNGEE. V lost 4 bases and J lost 7, with 12 bases in between. CDR3 sequence reads: CASSTLPGEQYF. DNA of the CDR3: TGTGCCAGCAGCACCCTGCCGGGGGAGCAGTACTTC.

V gene TRBV3-1 (or the pseudogene TRBV3-2) combines with J gene TRBJ2-7; 9 bases fit TRBD2. Germline V CDR1 and CDR2: LGHDT, YNNKEL (reference sequence). Unmatched junction bases numbered 8, after V lost 0 bases and J lost 5 bases. The CDR3 is 16 amino acids. DNA of the CDR3: TGTGCCAGCAGCCAAGATTGGGGAGGCGGGGGGGACGAGCAGTACTTC. Translation: CASSQDWGGGGDEQYF.

CDR3 sequence reads: CASSFRAEGSGEQFF. The CDR3 nucleotides are TGTGCCAGCAGCTTCCGCGCGGAGGGTAGCGGGGAGCAGTTCTTC. The rearrangement uses TRBV7-2 and TRBJ2-1, with 7 positions matching TRBD2. CDR3 length equals 15 residues. The germline V gene has CDR1 SGHTA and CDR2 FQGNSA. The trim removed 3 bases at V and 10 bases at J, leaving 12 bases unmatched.

This rearrangement joins TRBV6-5 to TRBJ2-1; a weak D match, TRBD2 (6 bases). V dropped 5 bases and J dropped 0 bases, with 11 bases sitting between them. Germline CDR1 MNHEY, CDR2 SVGAGI. This CDR3 contains 15 residues. In DNA, the CDR3 is TGTGCCAGCAGTCCGGCGGGGAGCTCCTACAATGAGCAGTTCTTC. It codes for CASSPAGSSYNEQFF.

The rearrangement uses TRBV5-1 and TRBJ1-1; D remains unclear. Germline CDR1 is SGHRS and CDR2 is YFSETQ. This CDR3 region has 13 residues. V was trimmed by 2 bases and J by 0 bases, leaving 5 bases between them. Here the CDR3 reads CASSLTLNTEAFF. The CDR3 nucleotides are TGCGCCAGCAGCTTAACACTGAACACTGAAGCTTTCTTT.

The chain links TRBV5-1 to TRBJ2-1; 8 bases match TRBD1. V lost 0 bases, J lost 8 bases, and 4 bases stayed unmatched. The CDR3 is 14 residues long. CDR1 and CDR2 from the germline V gene are SGHRS and YFSETQ. The CDR3 spells CASSLVAGGHEQFF. CDR3 nucleotides: TGCGCCAGCAGCTTGGTGGCAGGGGGCCATGAGCAGTTCTTC.

The V call is TRBV7-9, the J call TRBJ2-1, with D tentatively TRBD2 (5 bases). The CDR3 spans 15 residues. Germline loops: CDR1 SEHNR, CDR2 FQNEAQ (reference sequence). The V end was cut by 8 bases, the J end by 3 bases, with 17 bases between. The CDR3 region is CASLRGAAGYNEQFF. Written as DNA, the CDR3 is TGTGCCAGCCTGAGAGGAGCTGCGGGCTACAATGAGCAGTTCTTC.

This clone was found a few times. The chain carries TRBV25-1 and TRBJ2-2, with D tentatively TRBD2 (6 bases). V was trimmed by 1 base and J by 1 base, leaving 7 bases between them. CDR1 is MGHDK, CDR2 SYGVNS, per germline. The CDR3 has 15 residues. The CDR3 DNA sequence: TGTGCCAGCAGTGAATTTAGCGGGAACACCGGGGAGCTGTTTTTT. It is translated as CASSEFSGNTGELFF.

The table lists this clone with a count of one. The chain carries TRBV9 and TRBJ2-5; D gene uncertain. The CDR3 has 12 residues. V gave up 0 bases and J gave up 3 bases, with 3 bases separating them. Germline values: CDR1 SGDLS, CDR2 YYNGEE. The CDR3 coding sequence is TGTGCCAGCAGCGTAGGAGAAGAGACCCAGTACTTC. This sequence encodes CASSVGEETQYF.